These 4 T cell receptor beta chains came from one sample sequenced in a study of blood T cell repertoires in COVID-19. Profiling relied on immunoSEQ multiplex PCR, and the TCRdb table lists in-frame clones only, not all of them. The sample carries roughly 150,000 clones, more than 85% recorded once. Source material: peripheral blood. These receptor sequences come from a woman between 65 and 79 years old with acute or convalescent COVID-19.

The chain carries TRBV6-6 and TRBJ2-1; no firm D call. Deletions cut 2 bases from V and 0 bases from J, with 11 bases between. CDR3 length equals 16 residues. Germline V gene sequence: CDR1 MNHNY, CDR2 SVGAGI (reference sequence). CDR3 protein: CASSYPAAPSYNEQFF. The CDR3 DNA reads as TGTGCCAGCAGTTACCCCGCGGCTCCCTCCTACAATGAGCAGTTCTTC.

The chain uses TRBV3-1 (or the pseudogene TRBV3-2) and TRBJ2-7; 10 bases line up with TRBD2. Germline-derived CDR1 and CDR2 are LGHDT and YNNKEL (reference sequence). The CDR3 consists of 16 residues. V lost 0 bases to trimming and J lost 3 bases; unmatched junction nucleotides: 5. The chain's CDR3 is CASSQDTSGVYYEQYF. The CDR3 bases are TGTGCCAGCAGCCAAGATACTAGCGGGGTTTACTACGAGCAGTACTTC.

This clone was seen only once. One junction end disagrees with the germline gene, perhaps due to a read error. The V gene is TRBV6-6, the J gene TRBJ2-2, with TRBD2 matching 15 bases. CDR3 size: 18 residues. Germline V gives CDR1 MNHNY, CDR2 SVGAGI (reference sequence). Written as DNA, the CDR3 is TGTGCCAGCAGTCCGAGGACTAGCGGGGGGGGGAACACCGAGGAGCTGTTTTTT. Translated, it gives CASSPRTSGGGNTEELFF.

The chain uses TRBV30 and TRBJ1-2, with 11 positions matching TRBD1. Losses at the gene ends were 2 bases for V and 5 bases for J; bases not matched to a gene: 7. Germline lookup yields CDR1 GTSNPN and CDR2 SVGIG (reference sequence). CDR3 length equals 15 residues. The CDR3 sequence: CAWSRTGGSAYGYTF. In DNA form, the CDR3 reads TGTGCCTGGAGTAGGACAGGGGGCTCAGCTTATGGCTACACCTTC.